This is a list of T cell receptor beta chains from one sample in a study of blood T cell repertoires in COVID-19. Sequenced by immunoSEQ multiplex PCR; TCRdb stores in-frame clones only, minus some. The repertoire holds approximately 180,000 clones, with approximately 85% as singletons. Material for sequencing was peripheral blood. The source of these receptors is a man in his sixties with acute or convalescent COVID-19. Each CDR3 is given with its conserved first and last residue. The D gene is left open where the match is weak. Part of the rows lack a size; the others show once, few, many or a class for expanded clones.

CDR3nt: TGTGCCAGCAGCACCCAGGACAGGGGTATACGTGGCTACACCTTC; CDR3aa: CASSTQDRGIRGYTF; abundance: .; v_gene: TRBV9; d_gene: TRBD1; j_gene: TRBJ1-2
CDR3nt: TGTGCCAGCAGTCTTGTACTAGCTTCCTACAATGAGCAGTTCTTC; CDR3aa: CASSLVLASYNEQFF; abundance: .; v_gene: TRBV6-5; d_gene: .; j_gene: TRBJ2-1
CDR3nt: TGTGCCAGCTCAGCTACAGAAAACACTGAAGCTTTCTTT; CDR3aa: CASSATENTEAFF; abundance: .; v_gene: TRBV18; d_gene: .; j_gene: TRBJ1-1
CDR3nt: TGTGCCAGCAGCTCGGGACTAGCGGGGGTATCAGATACGCAGTATTTT; CDR3aa: CASSSGLAGVSDTQYF; abundance: .; v_gene: TRBV7-6; d_gene: TRBD2; j_gene: TRBJ2-3
CDR3nt: TGCGCCAGCAGCTTGGACAGCTCCTATAATTCACCCCTCCACTTT; CDR3aa: CASSLDSSYNSPLHF; abundance: .; v_gene: TRBV5-1; d_gene: .; j_gene: TRBJ1-6
CDR3nt: TGCAGTGCTAGTAAAACTAGCGGCCGAGGCAATGAGCAGTTCTTC; CDR3aa: CSASKTSGRGNEQFF; abundance: once; v_gene: TRBV20-1; d_gene: TRBD2; j_gene: TRBJ2-1
CDR3nt: TGTGCCAGCAGTTCCAGAGGCAGTGACCTATGGAGTTCACCCCTCCACTTT; CDR3aa: CASSSRGSDLWSSPLHF; abundance: .; v_gene: TRBV28; d_gene: .; j_gene: TRBJ1-6
CDR3nt: TGTGCCAGCAGCCAAGATGCCGGCAGACAGGGCACCTATGGCTACACCTTC; CDR3aa: CASSQDAGRQGTYGYTF; abundance: few; v_gene: TRBV4-2; d_gene: TRBD1; j_gene: TRBJ1-2
CDR3nt: TGTGCCGTCGGGGCGTGGGGAGGGGGAGAAGATACGCAGTATTTT; CDR3aa: CAVGAWGGGEDTQYF; abundance: .; v_gene: TRBV6-5; d_gene: .; j_gene: TRBJ2-3
CDR3nt: TGCGCCAGCAGCCAAGATGGGCAGGGGGGTAATGAAAAACTGTTTTTT; CDR3aa: CASSQDGQGGNEKLFF; abundance: few; v_gene: TRBV4-3; d_gene: TRBD1; j_gene: TRBJ1-4
CDR3nt: TGCGCCAGCAGTGAGACTGACAGCCCGAGGCCCCAGCATTTT; CDR3aa: CASSETDSPRPQHF; abundance: .; v_gene: TRBV10-1; d_gene: .; j_gene: TRBJ1-5